This TCR beta chain was retrieved from a study of T cell clonotyping in hematopoietic cell transplantation. Assay: immunoSEQ multiplex PCR; the TCRdb copy retains only in-frame clones and omits some. There are approximately 18,000 clones in the sample; roughly 80% occur only once, and around 17% lies in the top ten. Time point indicated: recipient sample about 28 days before transplant, after cytoreduction. V shed 0 bases and J 0 bases; nucleotides not matched to a gene: 8. Germline V gene lookup returns CDR1 SGHTS and CDR2 YDEGEE. CDR3 length equals 18 residues. This chain links TRBV5-8 with TRBJ1-1; TRBD1 matches at 10 bases. This sequence originates from a man in his fifties or sixties with acute myeloid leukemia. Some clones in this sample may be carry-over from other donors' samples. Material: peripheral blood mononuclear cells, obtained before stem cell transplant. CDR3 sequence reads: CASSLGPGQGILNTEAFF. The DNA for the CDR3 is TGTGCCAGCAGCTTGGGACCGGGACAGGGGATACTGAACACTGAAGCTTTCTTT. Full variable domain (rest looked up from reference TRBV5-8 and TRBJ1-1): EAGVTQSPTHLIKTRGQQATLRCSPISGHTSVYWYQQALGLGLQFLLWYDEGEERNRGNFPPRFSGRQFPNYSSELNVNALELEDSALYLCASSLGPGQGILNTEAFFGQGTRLTVV.